The T cell receptor (beta chain) described here comes from a study of blood T cell repertoires in COVID-19. Study overall: COVID-19 samples, acute and convalescent, were from the United States, Italy and Spain. In each case, the material was cDNA or gDNA derived from T cells, B-cell-depleted T cells, or PBMCs.

Original analysis: Amplification of reference gene primers was used by the study to estimate nucleated cell counts. Method: immunoSEQ multiplex PCR; TCRdb's copy keeps in-frame clones and lacks some. V and J calls and clone size follow that table, whereas D and trimming were derived from the DNA. Of more than 15,000 clones in the sample, around 90% were seen once. This CDR3 has 16 amino acids. Germline lookup yields CDR1 PRHDT and CDR2 FYEKMQ (reference sequence). J gave up 7 bases and V 5 bases, and 13 bases lay outside the gene matches. The TCR was taken from a man aged 45-65 years with active COVID-19. This chain connects TRBV13 to TRBJ2-1; 8 bases agree with TRBD2. Material: peripheral blood. The CDR3 spells CASSRLGVAGTNEQFF. CDR3 coding DNA: TGTGCCAGCAGCCGCCTTGGGGTAGCGGGAACAAATGAGCAGTTCTTC.